This T cell receptor beta chain was identified during a study of shared clonotypes between healthy human individuals. The CDR3 sequence is 14 residues long. Using immunoSEQ multiplex PCR, the repertoire was profiled, and TCRdb retains in-frame clones only, with some absent. The sample carries about 710,000 clones, 55% to 85% recorded once. This clone has a single count. The source of this sequence is a woman in her twenties or thirties in good health. Sequences were obtained from memory CD4+ T cells sorted from blood. Subset denoted: CD45RA-negative fraction. V is TRBV21-1 and J is TRBJ2-5; TRBD2, the table's D call, lacks a check against the DNA. TRBV21-1 is labeled a pseudogene. This chain's CDR3 is CASSKVPRWETQYF. CDR3 in DNA: TGTGCCAGCAGCAAAGTCCCTAGATGGGAGACCCAGTACTTC.